This T cell receptor (beta chain) was recovered during a study of cytomegalovirus exposure and HLA in healthy donors. General study points: Reports indicate that TCR beta sequences accurately predicted the HLA-A and HLA-B alleles of most subjects. While the bulk of TCR sequences proved rare, some public TCRs turned up in many donors. 87-base-pair reads could not separate some V segments, including TRBV6-2 and TRBV6-3. Several of the most significant clusters appeared, in a later analysis, to be linked to common viral pathogens.

V lost 5 bases, J lost 8 bases, and 19 bases lay in between. This CDR3 spans 15 amino acids. Germline V lookup: CDR1 MGHDK, CDR2 SYGVNS. PCR was performed using 60 Vbeta and 13 Jbeta primers. Assay used: immunoSEQ multiplex PCR; TCRdb lists only in-frame clones, some missing. The table lists about 96,000 clones, 65% to 85% of them singletons, with around an eighth in the top ten. As concerns this clone: What it binds is unknown.

Sequenced material: PBMCs. This clonotype was obtained from a woman in her 70s in good health and CMV-seropositive. The rearrangement joins TRBV25-1 to TRBJ1-3; the D is unclear. CDR3 DNA: TGTGCCAGCAGTCCCGCATTTTCGGTTTTTGACACCATATATTTT. Its protein product is CASSPAFSVFDTIYF.